One and the same sample provided the 32 T cell receptor beta chains below, sequenced in a study of T cell responses to AZD1222 COVID-19 vaccine. Method: immunoSEQ multiplex PCR; TCRdb's copy keeps in-frame clones and lacks some. The sample has 120,000 or so clones; about 90% are singletons. Sequences were derived from peripheral blood, sampled on day 0 of AZD1222 vaccination. Receptors originate from an adult in good health.

The chain links TRBV5-1 to TRBJ1-1; TRBD1 is a possible D gene (5 bases). The V and J ends lost 7 bases and 4 bases respectively, with 14 bases between them. This CDR3 contains 13 residues. The germline CDR1 and CDR2 sequences are SGHRS and YFSETQ. CDR3 in DNA: TGCGCCAGCGGAGGGGAAGAGAGCACTGAAGCTTTCTTT. It is translated as CASGGEESTEAFF.

The chain recombines TRBV3-1 (or the pseudogene TRBV3-2) with TRBJ2-3, with 7 bases identical to TRBD2. Unmatched junction bases numbered 11, after V lost 0 bases and J lost 2 bases. The CDR3 spans 18 residues. Germline V gene lookup returns CDR1 LGHDT and CDR2 YNNKEL (reference sequence). CDR3 sequence reads: CASSQDLWEGWDTDTQYF. In DNA, the CDR3 is TGTGCCAGCAGCCAAGATCTTTGGGAGGGTTGGGACACAGATACGCAGTATTTT.

This chain connects TRBV19 to TRBJ2-1; D is ambiguous. Trimming stripped 3 bases from V and 0 bases from J, with 9 bases between. The V gene's germline CDR1 is LNHDA and CDR2 SQIVND (reference sequence). This CDR3 region has 15 residues. CDR3 amino acids: CASSIGSLSYNEQFF. For the CDR3, the DNA is TGTGCCAGTAGTATCGGCAGCCTCTCCTACAATGAGCAGTTCTTC.

The chain employs TRBV28 and TRBJ2-7; 8 bases match TRBD2. Trimming removed 2 bases from V and 6 bases from J; junction bases left unmatched: 9. This CDR3 is 15 amino acids long. Germline V gives CDR1 MDHEN, CDR2 SYDVKM. CDR3 nucleotides: TGTGCCAGCAGTTTAAGCGGGAGAATAGTAGGCGAGCAGTACTTC. It translates to CASSLSGRIVGEQYF.

The rearrangement uses TRBV2 and TRBJ1-3; weak D call: TRBD1 (5 bases). The V and J ends lost 4 bases and 9 bases respectively, with 13 bases between them. The CDR3 length is 13 residues. Germline V gene data show CDR1 as SNHLY and CDR2 as FYNNEI. The CDR3 sequence: CASSGGRRGTIYF. The CDR3 bases are TGTGCCAGCAGTGGGGGACGCCGGGGCACCATATATTTT. Full variable domain (rest looked up from reference TRBV2 and TRBJ1-3): EPEVTQTPSHQVTQMGQEVILRCVPISNHLYFYWYRQILGQKVEFLVSFYNNEISEKSEIFDDQFSVERPDGSNFTLKIRSTKLEDSAMYFCASSGGRRGTIYFGEGSWLTVV.

This chain uses TRBV6-1 with TRBJ1-2, with D maybe TRBD1 (6 bases). The CDR3 consists of 19 residues. V was cut by 1 base and J by 3 bases, with 24 bases left in between. Germline values: CDR1 MNHNS, CDR2 SASEGT. CDR3 loop: CASSEVYPNQGPGDYGYTF. The CDR3 DNA is TGTGCCAGCAGTGAAGTGTACCCCAATCAGGGGCCGGGGGACTATGGCTACACCTTC.

The chain carries TRBV4-1 and TRBJ1-3; TRBD1 might be the D (5 bases). From germline, CDR1 is MGHRA and CDR2 YSYEKL. V was pared by 4 bases and J by 0 bases, with 19 bases between. This CDR3 region has 18 residues. The DNA of the CDR3 is TGCGCCAGCAGCCCCCCTCGGGGACGGAGAGTCTCTGGAAACACCATATATTTT. The encoded protein is CASSPPRGRRVSGNTIYF.

The V call is TRBV24-1, the J call TRBJ1-5; 11 nucleotides match TRBD1. The junction had 9 bases not matched to a gene; V was cut back by 4 bases and J by 5 bases. The CDR3 length is 17 residues. CDR1 KGHDR and CDR2 SFDVKD come from the germline V gene. This CDR3 is CATSDHPGTGGDQPQHF. The CDR3 nucleotides are TGTGCCACCAGTGACCACCCTGGGACAGGGGGGGATCAGCCCCAGCATTTT.

The rearrangement joins TRBV6-1 to TRBJ1-1; 10 bases fit TRBD1. The CDR3 runs to 17 residues. Looked up from germline, CDR1 is MNHNS and CDR2 is SASEGT. Trimming took 0 bases from V and 4 from J; bases not matched to a gene: 8. The CDR3 spells CASSEAKWRTGGTEAFF. CDR3 coding DNA: TGTGCCAGCAGTGAAGCAAAGTGGAGGACAGGGGGCACTGAAGCTTTCTTT.

The V gene is TRBV11-2, the J gene TRBJ2-7, with a tentative D call TRBD2 (7 bases). This CDR3 has 15 residues. V was pared by 6 bases and J by 5 bases, with 20 bases between. In germline, CDR1 is SGHAT, CDR2 FQNNGV. DNA for the CDR3: TGTGCCAGCAGATTATTAACTGGGGGGGGCCACGAGCAGTACTTC. Its protein is CASRLLTGGGHEQYF.

This sequence joins TRBV27 and TRBJ2-7; 8 positions match TRBD2. J was trimmed by 1 base and V by 5 bases; bases with no gene match: 4. Germline V gene lookup returns CDR1 MNHEY and CDR2 SMNVEV (reference sequence). CDR3 length equals 14 residues. CDR3 sequence (DNA): TGTGCCAGCAGTCAGGGACTAGTTTCCTACGAGCAGTACTTC. This translates into CASSQGLVSYEQYF.

CDR3 nucleotide sequence: TGTGCCAGCAGTCCCAGTACCAGGGGGATGAGCAATCAGCCCCAGCATTTT. It yields the protein CASSPSTRGMSNQPQHF. This sequence joins TRBV6-6 and TRBJ1-5; 7 bases align to TRBD1. V trimming: 5 bases; J trimming: 1 base; junction bases outside the gene matches: 11. Germline CDR1 reads MNHNY; CDR2 reads SVGAGI (reference sequence). There are 17 residues in the CDR3.

The V and J genes are TRBV27 and TRBJ2-3; 7 bases line up with TRBD2. Germline CDR1 and CDR2: MNHEY and SMNVEV (reference sequence). This CDR3 is built from 13 residues. Unmatched junction bases numbered 3, after V lost 6 bases and J lost 3 bases. CDR3 residues: CASSLGLTDTQYF. CDR3 DNA: TGTGCCAGCAGCCTGGGACTAACAGATACGCAGTATTTT.

The rearrangement uses TRBV12-3 or TRBV12-4 and TRBJ2-7; tentatively, D is TRBD1 (5 bases). Trimming left V 4 bases short and J 9 bases short, with 13 bases between. The CDR3 extends over 12 amino acids. The DNA for the CDR3 is TGTGCCAGCAGTTCACAGGTGCTCGGGCAGTACTTC. It encodes CASSSQVLGQYF.

This clone was recorded only once. The CDR3 here is CASSPRGGNSPLHF. DNA for the CDR3: TGTGCCAGCAGCCCCAGGGGGGGAAATTCACCCCTCCACTTT. The chain couples TRBV7-6 to TRBJ1-6; TRBD1 aligns across 7 bases. This CDR3 contains 14 residues. The trim removed 5 bases at V and 7 bases at J, leaving 5 bases unmatched. CDR1 and CDR2 from the germline V gene are SGHVS and FNYEAQ.

The CDR3 protein is CASRASALTPDTQYF. The CDR3 bases are TGTGCCAGCAGAGCTAGCGCCCTGACTCCAGATACGCAGTATTTT. The chain employs TRBV6-4 and TRBJ2-3, with a possible D match to TRBD2 (6 bases). Germline V gene sequence: CDR1 MRHNA, CDR2 SNTAGT. Trimming removed 6 bases at V and 4 bases at J, with 17 bases between. The CDR3 is 15 amino acids.

This chain links TRBV9 with TRBJ2-2; 10 bases match TRBD2. The CDR3 covers 17 residues. The ends lost 3 bases at V and 3 bases at J; junction bases unmatched: 8. Looked up from germline, CDR1 is SGDLS and CDR2 is YYNGEE. For the CDR3, the DNA is TGTGCCAGCAGCGGGTTAGCGGGACTAGCGTACACCGGGGAGCTGTTTTTT. This gives the protein CASSGLAGLAYTGELFF.

V is TRBV10-3 and J is TRBJ1-1; no firm D call. V lost 4 bases to trimming and J lost 0 bases, with 9 bases between them. Per the germline V gene, CDR1 is ENHRY and CDR2 is SYGVKD. The CDR3 covers 14 residues. The CDR3 loop reads CAISGPTLNTEAFF. For the CDR3, the DNA is TGTGCCATCAGTGGTCCTACTCTGAACACTGAAGCTTTCTTT.

On this clone: The sample has other DNA sequences that encode this CDR3 too. V and J are TRBV19 and TRBJ1-2, with D hard to call. CDR3 length equals 12 residues. The germline V gene encodes CDR1 LNHDA and CDR2 SQIVND (reference sequence). Trimming removed 7 bases from V and 2 bases from J, with 8 bases in between. The CDR3 region is CASNPGNYGYTF. DNA of the CDR3: TGTGCCAGTAACCCAGGAAACTATGGCTACACCTTC.

J is TRBJ1-1 and V is TRBV30; unclear D gene. Germline V CDR1 and CDR2: GTSNPN, SVGIG (reference sequence). The CDR3 runs to 11 residues. The germline V and J ends were trimmed by 2 bases and 1 base, with 2 bases remaining between them. The CDR3: CAWSRNTEAFF. CDR3 sequence (DNA): TGTGCCTGGAGTAGGAACACTGAAGCTTTCTTT.

The genes are TRBV28 and TRBJ2-7, with TRBD1 matching over 10 bases. The germline gives CDR1 MDHEN, CDR2 SYDVKM. This CDR3 spans 14 amino acids. The V gene end was trimmed by 7 bases and the J gene end by 2 bases; junction bases not matched to a gene: 5. CDR3 sequence reads: CASTWGTGAYEQYF. The CDR3 DNA follows: TGTGCCAGCACCTGGGGGACAGGGGCCTACGAGCAGTACTTC.

A remark on this clone: Different DNA sequences within this sample yield the same CDR3. The gene calls are TRBV5-1 and TRBJ1-1, with a tentative D call TRBD1 (5 bases). CDR3 length: 14 amino acids. Germline assignment: CDR1 SGHRS and CDR2 YFSETQ. Trimming stripped 4 bases from V and 2 bases from J, with 12 bases between. In DNA, the CDR3 is TGCGCCAGCAGCCCAGGGACGGGTAACACTGAAGCTTTCTTT. Amino acid sequence: CASSPGTGNTEAFF.

The chain uses TRBV7-9 and TRBJ1-1; no firm D call. V was shortened by 5 bases and J by 1 base, with 11 bases between the two germline ends. This CDR3 has 14 amino acids. Germline values: CDR1 SEHNR, CDR2 FQNEAQ (reference sequence). CDR3 bases: TGTGCCAGCAGCCCAATAGGGCCGAACACTGAAGCTTTCTTT. It codes for CASSPIGPNTEAFF.

The CDR3 region is CASSFRENYGYTF. The CDR3 DNA reads as TGCGCCAGCAGCTTCAGGGAGAACTATGGCTACACCTTC. The chain employs TRBV5-1 and TRBJ1-2, with D possibly matching TRBD1 (5 bases). The CDR3 loop spans 13 amino acids. The V end was cut by 2 bases, the J end by 2 bases, with 7 bases between. Germline V lookup: CDR1 SGHRS, CDR2 YFSETQ.

The chain links TRBV10-3 to TRBJ2-2, with D uncertain. This CDR3 has 16 amino acids. The germline V and J ends were trimmed by 3 bases and 4 bases, with 15 bases remaining between them. CDR1 ENHRY and CDR2 SYGVKD come from the germline V gene. CDR3 sequence: CAISDSSHAGTGELFF. CDR3 nucleotides: TGTGCCATCAGTGATTCCTCTCACGCCGGCACCGGGGAGCTGTTTTTT.

The rearrangement links TRBV28 to TRBJ1-1; unclear D gene. Per germline, CDR1 MDHEN and CDR2 SYDVKM. CDR3 size: 14 residues. V was shortened by 5 bases and J by 8 bases, with 18 bases between the two germline ends. The CDR3 sequence is CASSLRFSIGEAFF. In nucleotides, the CDR3 is TGTGCCAGCAGTCTCAGATTCTCGATCGGCGAAGCTTTCTTT.

The chain employs TRBV7-8 and TRBJ2-4, with D maybe TRBD2 (6 bases). The ends were cut back, 2 bases at V and 0 bases at J, with 11 bases in the middle. The CDR3 sequence is 16 residues long. Germline V gene data show CDR1 as SGHVS and CDR2 as FQNEAQ. The CDR3 region has the DNA TGTGCCAGCAGCTTAATCGGGAGTATAGCCAAAAACATTCAGTACTTC. Translated: CASSLIGSIAKNIQYF.

This clone has only one observation. The rearrangement uses TRBV5-6 and TRBJ2-7; D is perhaps TRBD1 (5 bases). The CDR3 has 14 residues. From germline, CDR1 is SGHDT and CDR2 YYEEEE. V was shortened by 0 bases and J by 1 base, with 8 bases between the two germline ends. The CDR3 spells CASSLDRRSYEQYF. In nucleotides, the CDR3 is TGTGCCAGCAGCTTGGACAGGAGATCCTACGAGCAGTACTTC.

This chain connects TRBV30 to TRBJ1-6; D unclear. This CDR3 spans 16 amino acids. The ends were cut back, 2 bases at V and 0 bases at J, with 11 bases in the middle. Germline V lookup: CDR1 GTSNPN, CDR2 SVGIG (reference sequence). The CDR3 region is CAWSRGPSSYNSPLHF. In nucleotides, the CDR3 is TGTGCCTGGAGTCGAGGCCCGAGCTCCTATAATTCACCCCTCCACTTT.

The CDR3: CASSAGDSNQPQHF. CDR3 nucleotides: TGTGCCAGCAGCGCCGGGGATAGCAATCAGCCCCAGCATTTT. The genes are TRBV6-5 and TRBJ1-5, with unresolved D. Germline CDR1 is MNHEY and CDR2 is SVGAGI. This CDR3 has 14 residues. V shed 6 bases and J shed 0 bases, with 9 bases lying between them.

This chain uses TRBV9 with TRBJ2-1; either TRBD1 or TRBD2 may fit D (6 bases each). Per the germline V gene, CDR1 is SGDLS and CDR2 is YYNGEE. V shed 0 bases and J shed 9 bases, with 10 bases lying between them. The CDR3 spans 13 residues. CDR3 sequence (DNA): TGTGCCAGCAGCGTAGTTACGGGGGCTGAGCAGTTCTTC. Residues: CASSVVTGAEQFF.

This sequence joins TRBV5-1 and TRBJ2-7; 7 bases match TRBD1. The CDR3 loop spans 15 amino acids. The germline V gene encodes CDR1 SGHRS and CDR2 YFSETQ. V lost 4 bases to trimming and J lost 4 bases; unmatched junction nucleotides: 11. CDR3: CASSPGVGGGYEQYF. In DNA, the CDR3 is TGCGCCAGCAGCCCAGGGGTAGGGGGCGGTTACGAGCAGTACTTC.